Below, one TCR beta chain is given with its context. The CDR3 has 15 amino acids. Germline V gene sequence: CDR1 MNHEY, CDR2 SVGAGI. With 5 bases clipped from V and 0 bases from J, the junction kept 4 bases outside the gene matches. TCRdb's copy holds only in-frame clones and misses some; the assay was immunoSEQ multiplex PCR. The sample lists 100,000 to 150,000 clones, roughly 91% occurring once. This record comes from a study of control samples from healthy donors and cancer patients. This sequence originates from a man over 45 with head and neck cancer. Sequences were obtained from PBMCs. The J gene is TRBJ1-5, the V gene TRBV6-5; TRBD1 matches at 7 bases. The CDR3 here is CASSQGGYSNQPQHF. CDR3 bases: TGTGCCAGCAGTCAGGGGGGGTATAGCAATCAGCCCCAGCATTTT.